A selection of T cell receptor beta chains follows, all from one sample in a study of CD8 T cells in Susac syndrome. TCRdb re-derived calls from the immunoSEQ multiplex PCR reads in MiXCR, one entry per CDR3 protein. The sample has roughly 120,000 distinct CDR3 sequences, more than 80% seen once. Sequenced material: CD8+ T cells from PBMCs. These TCRs come from a human donor with multiple sclerosis. Each CDR3 is given with its conserved first and last residue. The order of the fields is D gene, clone size, J gene, V gene, CDR3 DNA, CDR3 protein. The D gene is left open where the match is weak. Clone size appears in some rows only: once, few, many, or a class for an expanded clone.

NA,NA,TRBJ1-4,TRBV4-1,TGCGCCAGCAGCCAAGAATTGAGGAATGAAAAACTGTTTTTT,CASSQELRNEKLFF
NA,once,TRBJ1-5,TRBV12-3/TRBV12-4,TGTGCCAGCAGAGCCGAGGGTAGGATCAATCAGCCCCAGCATTTT,CASRAEGRINQPQHF
NA,NA,TRBJ2-1,TRBV14,TGTGCCAGCAGCCCCACGCGGGGCTCTACTGCTGAGCAGTTCTTC,CASSPTRGSTAEQFF
NA,NA,TRBJ1-1,TRBV27,TGTGCCAGCAGTTTATATGGGTTGTCTGAAGCTTTCTTT,CASSLYGLSEAFF
TRBD2,NA,TRBJ2-1,TRBV20-1,TGCAGTGCCCCGGGACTAGTAAACTACAATGAGCAGTTCTTC,CSAPGLVNYNEQFF
NA,NA,TRBJ2-2,TRBV5-1,TGCGCCAGCAGCTTGTTGGAGTCTCTCGGTTTCGGGGAGCTGTTTTTT,CASSLLESLGFGELFF
NA,NA,TRBJ1-1,TRBV7-9,TGTGCCAGCAGCGGGTCGTGGGGGGACACTGAAGCTTTCTTT,CASSGSWGDTEAFF
TRBD2,NA,TRBJ2-2,TRBV6-5,TGTGCCAGCAGTCTCATAGCGGGGGCCACCGGGGAGCTGTTTTTT,CASSLIAGATGELFF
NA,NA,TRBJ1-2,TRBV12-3/TRBV12-4,TGTGCCAGCAGTCAGACACTGGGGTATGGCTACACCTTC,CASSQTLGYGYTF
NA,NA,TRBJ2-3,TRBV24-1,TGTGCCACCAGTGGTCGCCGGGGCACAGATACGCAGTATTTT,CATSGRRGTDTQYF
TRBD1,NA,TRBJ2-7,TRBV5-8,TGTGCCAGCAGCTACCGGGACAGGGCACCCTACGAGCAGTACTTC,CASSYRDRAPYEQYF
NA,NA,TRBJ2-2,TRBV7-2,TGTGCCAGCAGCCTCGGGGAAAACACCGGGGAGCTGTTTTTT,CASSLGENTGELFF
NA,NA,TRBJ2-2,TRBV11-3,TGTGCCAGCATCAGGGGAGGGTTTCGGGACACCGGGGAGCTGTTTTTT,CASIRGGFRDTGELFF
NA,NA,TRBJ2-7,TRBV5-4,TGTGCCAGCAGCTCAGACCGGGACTACGAGCAGTACTTC,CASSSDRDYEQYF
TRBD1,NA,TRBJ1-2,TRBV7-2,TGTGCCAGCAGGCCGACAGGGTTCGACTATGGCTACACCTTC,CASRPTGFDYGYTF
NA,NA,TRBJ1-1,TRBV5-1,TGCGCCAGCAGAGAACGGGCAGATGAAGCTTTCTTT,CASRERADEAFF
NA,NA,TRBJ2-3,TRBV23-1,TGCGCCAGCGGGCCTAAAGGGGGTCCCCCCACAGATACGCAGTATTTT,CASGPKGGPPTDTQYF
NA,NA,TRBJ2-5,TRBV13,TGTGCCAGCCGCCGAGCGGGCCACTTGGAAGAGACCCAGTACTTC,CASRRAGHLEETQYF
NA,NA,TRBJ1-2,TRBV10-3,TGTGCCATCAGTGAGGGACAGACTACTAACTATGGCTACACCTTC,CAISEGQTTNYGYTF
TRBD1,NA,TRBJ2-1,TRBV5-1,TGCGCCAGCAGCTGGACAGGGGATGAGCAGTTCTTC,CASSWTGDEQFF
NA,NA,TRBJ2-3,TRBV6-1,TGTGCCAGCAGTCAGTTCCCCGGGACACCGGCGGATACGCAGTATTTT,CASSQFPGTPADTQYF
NA,NA,TRBJ2-3,TRBV6-6,TGTGCCTGCTGGGGAGAGCTAAATACGCAGTATTTT,CACWGELNTQYF
TRBD1,NA,TRBJ2-7,TRBV13,TGTGCCAGCAGCCCCAGACAGGGGCCCACCTCCTACGAGCAGTACTTC,CASSPRQGPTSYEQYF
TRBD2,once,TRBJ2-1,TRBV7-9,TGTGCCAGCAGCCCCCTGGATAGAGCGGGGGACGATGAGCAGTTCTTC,CASSPLDRAGDDEQFF
NA,NA,TRBJ2-1,TRBV29-1,TGCAGCGGATTCGGTGGGGAGAGCTCCTACAATGAGCAGTTCTTC,CSGFGGESSYNEQFF
NA,NA,TRBJ2-1,TRBV5-4,TGTGCCAGCAGCGCGAAGATAGGCAATGAGCAGTTCTTC,CASSAKIGNEQFF
TRBD2,NA,TRBJ2-2,TRBV19,TGTGCCAGTAGTTGGAGCGGGGCGGGCTTCACCGGGGAGCTGTTTTTT,CASSWSGAGFTGELFF
TRBD2,NA,TRBJ2-7,TRBV7-9,TGTGCCAGCAGCCCGGGACTAGCGGTATCCTACGAGCAGTACTTC,CASSPGLAVSYEQYF
NA,NA,TRBJ2-3,TRBV10-3,TGTGCCACAGCGGAGGGAACAGATACGCAGTATTTT,CATAEGTDTQYF
NA,NA,TRBJ2-3,TRBV4-1,TGCGCCAGCTTTAGGTTCGTAGCGCAGTATTTT,CASFRFVAQYF
NA,NA,TRBJ1-4,TRBV19,TGTGCCAGTTCTTGGACGGCAACTAATGAAAAACTGTTTTTT,CASSWTATNEKLFF
NA,NA,TRBJ1-6,TRBV5-6,TGTGCCAGCAGCTTTGGAAATTCACCCCTCCACTTT,CASSFGNSPLHF
NA,NA,TRBJ2-1,TRBV3-1,TGTGCCAGCAGCCCACGTACAGGACAGCGATACAATGAGCAGTTCTTC,CASSPRTGQRYNEQFF
NA,once,TRBJ2-1,TRBV25-1,TGTGCCAGCAGTGAATACCTGAGGGGGGGCCTGGATGAGCAGTTCTTC,CASSEYLRGGLDEQFF
NA,few,TRBJ1-2,TRBV19,TGTGCCAGTTTTAACAGGGTAGGCGGCTACACCTTC,CASFNRVGGYTF
TRBD1,NA,TRBJ1-2,TRBV7-9,TGTGCCAGCAGCCCGACAGGGGGCGAGCGCGGGGTCTATGGCTACACCTTC,CASSPTGGERGVYGYTF
NA,NA,TRBJ2-7,TRBV12-3/TRBV12-4,TGTGCCAGCAGTTTGGTCCTGTTGGGGGACGAGCAGTACTTC,CASSLVLLGDEQYF
NA,NA,TRBJ2-3,TRBV20-1,TGCAGTGCTAGAGATGCTTATACGGGGGAATACTTCACAGATACGCAGTATTTT,CSARDAYTGEYFTDTQYF
NA,once,TRBJ2-7,TRBV19,TGTGCCAGTAGTCCCCCTCATCGACAGGTGACTCCCGGGGAGCAGTACTTC,CASSPPHRQVTPGEQYF
NA,NA,TRBJ2-1,TRBV4-2,TGTGCCAGCAGCCAAGATGGGGGGACTGAGCAGTTCTTC,CASSQDGGTEQFF
TRBD2,NA,TRBJ2-1,TRBV5-4,TGTGCCAGCAGCCCGGGGACTAGCTACAATGAGCAGTTCTTC,CASSPGTSYNEQFF
NA,NA,TRBJ2-5,TRBV2,TGTGCCAGCAGTGAACTCCATGGGACCCAGTACTTC,CASSELHGTQYF
NA,once,TRBJ2-1,TRBV5-1,TGCGCCAGCAGCTTGGATACAGCCCTTAATGATGGGCAGTTCTTC,CASSLDTALNDGQFF
NA,NA,TRBJ1-2,TRBV7-9,TGTGCCAGCAGCTTAAGGCCCTATGGCTACACCTTC,CASSLRPYGYTF
TRBD1,once,TRBJ2-5,TRBV10-3,TGTGCCATCACCCAGGGGGCGGGTCAAGAGACCCAGTACTTC,CAITQGAGQETQYF
NA,NA,TRBJ1-5,TRBV6-2/TRBV6-3,TGTGCCAGCAGTTACAGGAATCAGCCCCAGCATTTT,CASSYRNQPQHF
NA,NA,TRBJ2-3,TRBV6-5,TGTGCCAGCAGTAAAACACACACAGATACGCAGTATTTT,CASSKTHTDTQYF
NA,few,TRBJ2-5,TRBV10-3,TGTGCCATCAGTGAGCCGTTGACAGCCTACCAAGAGACCCAGTACTTC,CAISEPLTAYQETQYF
NA,NA,TRBJ2-1,TRBV7-9,TGTGCCAGCAGCTTAGAGGTTAGCAGGGATGAGCAGTTCTTC,CASSLEVSRDEQFF
TRBD1,NA,TRBJ2-7,TRBV6-5,TGTGCCAGCAGGGACAGGGGGCAGCACGAGCAGTACTTC,CASRDRGQHEQYF
NA,NA,TRBJ1-1,TRBV12-3/TRBV12-4,TGTGCCAGCAGTTTACGAGAATCTAAGGGGTACACTGAAGCTTTCTTT,CASSLRESKGYTEAFF
TRBD2,NA,TRBJ2-3,TRBV5-1,TGCGCCAGCAGCTTCTCTAGCGGGAGTACAGATACGCAGTATTTT,CASSFSSGSTDTQYF
NA,NA,TRBJ2-1,TRBV5-6,TGTGCCAGCAACGGCCCGGTTGCAGATGAGCAGTTCTTC,CASNGPVADEQFF